The 6 T cell receptor beta chains in this list originate from one sample, sequenced in a study of blood T cell repertoires in COVID-19. Assay used: immunoSEQ multiplex PCR; TCRdb lists only in-frame clones, some missing. The data show some 130,000 clones, about 89% seen once. The material sequenced was peripheral blood. Receptor source: a woman in her seventies with COVID-19, enrolled during active disease.

The CDR3 here is CASSYGSGGSNQPQHF. In DNA, the CDR3 is TGTGCCAGCAGTTACGGATCCGGGGGTAGCAATCAGCCCCAGCATTTT. The chain employs TRBV6-5 and TRBJ1-5; D is possibly TRBD1 (5 bases). The CDR3 totals 16 residues. Germline loops: CDR1 MNHEY, CDR2 SVGAGI. V was pared by 2 bases and J by 0 bases, with 11 bases between.

Only a few counts were recorded for this clone. The chain joins TRBV19 to TRBJ1-1; tentatively, D is TRBD1 (5 bases). Per germline, CDR1 LNHDA and CDR2 SQIVND (reference sequence). The CDR3 is made up of 13 amino acids. The V gene lost 7 bases and the J gene lost 1 base, with 10 bases spanning the gap. The CDR3 DNA reads TGTGCCAGTAATGACAGATGGAACACTGAAGCTTTCTTT. Encoded protein: CASNDRWNTEAFF. Using reference TRBV19 and TRBJ1-1 for the parts outside the CDR3, the full variable domain is DGGITQSPKYLFRKEGQNVTLSCEQNLNHDAMYWYRQDPGQGLRLIYYSQIVNDFQKGDIAEGYSVSREKKESFPLTVTSAQKNPTAFYLCASNDRWNTEAFFGQGTRLTVV.

The CDR3 bases are TGTGCCAGCAGCTTAGTAGGAGACAATCAGCCCCAGCATTTT. It codes for CASSLVGDNQPQHF. The V gene is TRBV7-9, the J gene TRBJ1-5, with unresolved D. Trimming left V 1 base short and J 3 bases short, with 7 bases between. The CDR3 is made up of 14 amino acids. From germline, CDR1 is SEHNR and CDR2 FQNEAQ (reference sequence).

The chain links TRBV6-5 to TRBJ2-5; 8 bases are shared with TRBD2. The CDR3 runs 15 residues. V was clipped by 7 bases and J by 2 bases; unmatched bases: 9. The V gene's germline CDR1 is MNHEY and CDR2 SVGAGI. The CDR3 nucleotides read TGTGCCAGCACCGAGGGCGGGAGGTGGCAAGAGACCCAGTACTTC. Translating gives CASTEGGRWQETQYF.

The CDR3 sequence is CASSLGGQGFAEAFF. The CDR3 DNA reads TGCGCCAGCAGCTTGGGGGGCCAGGGGTTCGCTGAAGCTTTCTTT. J is TRBJ1-1 and V is TRBV5-1, with D perhaps matching TRBD1 (6 bases). The CDR3 sequence is 15 residues long. Trimming shortened V by 0 bases and J by 6 bases, and 15 bases separated the two germline ends. Germline V gene data show CDR1 as SGHRS and CDR2 as YFSETQ.

V gene TRBV28 combines with J gene TRBJ1-3; TRBD1 matches 7 bases. J gave up 1 base and V 5 bases, and 11 bases lay outside the gene matches. Germline CDR1 is MDHEN and CDR2 is SYDVKM. This CDR3 contains 17 residues. The CDR3: CASSVTGVVVSGNTIYF. Here the CDR3 DNA reads TGTGCCAGCAGTGTTACAGGGGTGGTGGTTTCTGGAAACACCATATATTTT. The full variable domain, its missing parts supplied by reference TRBV28 and TRBJ1-3, is DVKVTQSSRYLVKRTGEKVFLECVQDMDHENMFWYRQDPGLGLRLIYFSYDVKMKEKGDIPEGYSVSREKKERFSLILESASTNQTSMYLCASSVTGVVVSGNTIYFGEGSWLTVV.